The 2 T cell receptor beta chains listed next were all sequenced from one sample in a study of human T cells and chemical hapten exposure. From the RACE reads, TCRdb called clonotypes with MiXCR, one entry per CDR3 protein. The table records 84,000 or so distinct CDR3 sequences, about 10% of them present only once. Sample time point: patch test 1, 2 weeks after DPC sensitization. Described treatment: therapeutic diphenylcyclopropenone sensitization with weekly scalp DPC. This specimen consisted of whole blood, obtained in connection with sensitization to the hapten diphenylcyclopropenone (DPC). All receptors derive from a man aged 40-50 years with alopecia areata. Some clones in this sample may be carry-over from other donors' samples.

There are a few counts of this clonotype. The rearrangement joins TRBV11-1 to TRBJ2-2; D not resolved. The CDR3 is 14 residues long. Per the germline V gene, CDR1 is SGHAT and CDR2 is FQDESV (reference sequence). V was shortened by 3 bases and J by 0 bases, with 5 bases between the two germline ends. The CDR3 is CASSFLSNTGELFF. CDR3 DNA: TGTGCCAGCAGCTTTCTGTCGAACACCGGGGAGCTGTTTTTT. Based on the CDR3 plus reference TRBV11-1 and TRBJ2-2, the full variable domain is EAEVAQSPRYKITEKSQAVAFWCDPISGHATLYWYRQILGQGPELLVQFQDESVVDDSQLPKDRFSAERLKGVDSTLKIQPAELGDSAMYLCASSFLSNTGELFFGEGSRLTVL.

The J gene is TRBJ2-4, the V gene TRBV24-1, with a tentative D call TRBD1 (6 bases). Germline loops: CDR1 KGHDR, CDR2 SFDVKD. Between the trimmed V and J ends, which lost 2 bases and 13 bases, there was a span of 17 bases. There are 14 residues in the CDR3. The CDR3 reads CATSDSNPGQKQYF. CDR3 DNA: TGTGCCACCAGTGATTCGAACCCCGGACAGAAACAGTACTTC.